Listed below are T cell receptor beta chains from one sample, sequenced in a study of cytomegalovirus exposure and HLA in healthy donors. This table comes from immunoSEQ multiplex PCR, and its TCRdb copy is limited to in-frame clones, with some not included. There are 65,000 to 95,000 clones in the sample; about three quarters occur only once, and just under 2.5% lies in the top ten. The specimen was PBMCs. These TCRs come from a male donor in good health and CMV-seropositive. Each CDR3 is given with its conserved first and last residue. The order of the fields is V gene, clone size, CDR3 protein. The size field is filled for only some rows; it gives once, few, many or a size class.

V gene: TRBV5-1
clone size: .
CDR3 protein: CASSLALLAGGYEQFF

V gene: TRBV27
clone size: few
CDR3 protein: CATAPVLGPDNYGYTF

V gene: TRBV18
clone size: .
CDR3 protein: CASSPLERGYEQYF

V gene: TRBV6-5
clone size: many
CDR3 protein: CASSFDRLNTEAFF

V gene: TRBV6-1
clone size: few
CDR3 protein: CASRRYRASQETQYF

V gene: TRBV28
clone size: .
CDR3 protein: CASSSSPGRGDQPQHF

V gene: TRBV6-5
clone size: .
CDR3 protein: CASSYDRKNIQYF

V gene: TRBV7-2
clone size: .
CDR3 protein: CASSLSAGAYNEQFF

V gene: TRBV4-2
clone size: .
CDR3 protein: CASSQDLGVGTNEKLFF

V gene: TRBV6-6
clone size: .
CDR3 protein: CASSYSSGLPYEQYF

V gene: TRBV5-6
clone size: few
CDR3 protein: CASSLLLAGSYEQYF

V gene: TRBV14
clone size: .
CDR3 protein: CASSQGQGAVWTEAFF

V gene: TRBV30
clone size: once
CDR3 protein: CAWSSWGGKLEAFF

V gene: TRBV29-1
clone size: .
CDR3 protein: CSVELEDEKLFF

V gene: TRBV30
clone size: .
CDR3 protein: CAWSVRGDRVWGAGQYF

V gene: TRBV14
clone size: .
CDR3 protein: CASRDRHYEQYF

V gene: TRBV19
clone size: .
CDR3 protein: CASMRDRGHQPQHF

V gene: TRBV5-1
clone size: .
CDR3 protein: CASSLDPAGGQETQYF

V gene: TRBV7-2
clone size: .
CDR3 protein: CASSLDRASNYGYTF

V gene: TRBV25-1
clone size: .
CDR3 protein: CASTNPADTQYF

V gene: TRBV28
clone size: .
CDR3 protein: CASSVGGGRVDEQYF

V gene: TRBV7-2
clone size: .
CDR3 protein: CASTTLGYEQYF

V gene: TRBV15
clone size: .
CDR3 protein: CATSRPGQGPRETQYF

V gene: TRBV6-1
clone size: few
CDR3 protein: CASSADRGNLYEQYF

V gene: TRBV7-2
clone size: once
CDR3 protein: CASSLVATSGNLYEQYF

V gene: TRBV15
clone size: .
CDR3 protein: CATSRNKGLADRKETQYF

V gene: TRBV19
clone size: .
CDR3 protein: CASSYGQGAYQPQHF

V gene: TRBV5-1
clone size: .
CDR3 protein: CASSYGQLINNYGYTF

V gene: TRBV6-6
clone size: .
CDR3 protein: CASRMTGRSYEQYF

V gene: TRBV7-8
clone size: .
CDR3 protein: CASSPLGWAGSNEKLFF

V gene: TRBV28
clone size: .
CDR3 protein: CASSGSRGGIGYGYTF

V gene: TRBV6-5
clone size: .
CDR3 protein: CASSYGGSNEKLFF

V gene: TRBV6-1
clone size: .
CDR3 protein: CASRRERGTDTQYF

V gene: TRBV5-1
clone size: .
CDR3 protein: CASSLSSGTYNEQFF

V gene: TRBV14
clone size: .
CDR3 protein: CASSAGTGRTDTQYF

V gene: TRBV18
clone size: .
CDR3 protein: CASSPRSTGEKLFF

V gene: TRBV19
clone size: .
CDR3 protein: CASHDRTYGYTF

V gene: TRBV5-4
clone size: once
CDR3 protein: CASSSNIRLAGDTQYF

V gene: TRBV4-3
clone size: few
CDR3 protein: CASSQDVLAGAEQYF

V gene: TRBV9
clone size: .
CDR3 protein: CASSVGTGSGPYGYTF

V gene: TRBV25-1
clone size: .
CDR3 protein: CASSRAGATDEQFF

V gene: TRBV28
clone size: .
CDR3 protein: CASSPFGHFYEQYF

V gene: TRBV11-3
clone size: .
CDR3 protein: CASSSGRGRDEQYF

V gene: TRBV11-2
clone size: .
CDR3 protein: CASSLTVGGRSYEQYF

V gene: TRBV2
clone size: .
CDR3 protein: CASTLWESSYNEQFF

V gene: TRBV30
clone size: .
CDR3 protein: CAWRGTSGSRGAKNIQYF

V gene: TRBV28
clone size: .
CDR3 protein: CASSSGGGRLYEQYF

V gene: TRBV5-1
clone size: .
CDR3 protein: CASSLSGPTYEQYF